The TCR beta chain described here comes from a study of cytomegalovirus exposure and HLA in healthy donors. Study-level information: Clustering assigned 70% to 90% of the roughly 430 genotyped donors to the Caucasian-associated ancestry cluster. Regarding the study as a whole: Later on, an analysis tied some 17,000 TCR beta sequences to HLA alleles at 0.05 false discovery rate.

It was with 60 Vbeta and 13 Jbeta primers that the PCR ran. The table came from immunoSEQ multiplex PCR; TCRdb's copy has only in-frame clones and leaves some out. The sample holds over 150,000 clones, approximately 79% seen once. V lost 8 bases and J 11 bases, leaving 18 bases between the germline ends. The CDR3 spans 12 residues. CDR1 and CDR2 from the germline V gene are SNHLY and FYNNEI. This clone was seen only once. What it binds is not known. The chain recombines TRBV2 with TRBJ1-1; no definite D call. The TCR sequence derives from a man aged 35 to 55 in good health and CMV-seronegative. Sample: PBMCs. The CDR3 protein is CASLAGSPSAFF. CDR3 sequence (DNA): TGTGCCAGCCTAGCGGGATCCCCTTCCGCTTTCTTT.